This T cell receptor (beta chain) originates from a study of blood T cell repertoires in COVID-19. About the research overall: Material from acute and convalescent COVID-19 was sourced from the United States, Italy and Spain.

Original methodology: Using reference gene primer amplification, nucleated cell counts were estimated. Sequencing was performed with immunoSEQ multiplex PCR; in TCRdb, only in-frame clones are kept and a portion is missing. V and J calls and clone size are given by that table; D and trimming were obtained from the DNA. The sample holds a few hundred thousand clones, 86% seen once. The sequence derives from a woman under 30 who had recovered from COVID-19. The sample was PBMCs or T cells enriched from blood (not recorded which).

As DNA, the CDR3 is TGCGCCAGCAGTGAGACGCTAGCGGGGTATGTTACTAGCACAGATACGCAGTATTTT. This gives the protein CASSETLAGYVTSTDTQYF. The V gene is TRBV10-2, the J gene TRBJ2-3; TRBD2 agrees at 9 bases. The ends lost 2 bases at V and 0 bases at J; junction bases unmatched: 12. In germline, CDR1 is WSHSY, CDR2 SAAADI. CDR3 length: 19 residues.